What follows are 6 T cell receptor beta chains derived from one specimen sequenced in a study of T cells in Graves' hyperthyroidism and ophthalmopathy. RNA transcripts provided the source from which TCR beta CDR3 regions were amplified. HTBI primers were the set used in a first-round RT-PCR of the TCR CDR3. Each CDR3 protein gets one entry after TCRdb re-called the multiplex PCR reads with MiXCR. The sample carries hundreds of thousands of distinct CDR3 sequences, around 20% recorded once. The sequenced sample consisted of blood. The receptors shown here come from a woman between 50 and 59 years old with Graves' hyperthyroidism that later progressed to Graves' ophthalmopathy.

This clonotype was seen at least ten times. The V gene is TRBV20-1, the J gene TRBJ2-1; no definite D call. The CDR3 spans 12 residues. The germline V and J ends were trimmed by 4 bases and 3 bases, with 7 bases remaining between them. CDR1 and CDR2 from the germline V gene are DFQATT and SNEGSKA (reference sequence). The CDR3 DNA sequence: TGCAGTGCTATGCGAGGCTACAATGAGCAGTTCTTC. The encoded protein is CSAMRGYNEQFF.

This clonotype occurred a few times. The V call is TRBV5-1, the J call TRBJ1-3; 8 nucleotides line up with TRBD1. After removal of 3 bases from V and 2 bases from J, the junction contained 1 base not matched to a gene. This CDR3 has 14 residues. Germline V CDR1 and CDR2: SGHRS, YFSETQ. Here the CDR3 reads CASSSQGAGNTIYF. CDR3 nucleotide sequence: TGCGCCAGCAGCTCACAGGGGGCTGGAAACACCATATATTTT.

Ten or more counts support this clonotype. The chain combines TRBV20-1 with TRBJ2-7; tentative D call: TRBD2 (5 bases). The CDR3 spans 15 residues. In germline, CDR1 is DFQATT, CDR2 SNEGSKA (reference sequence). Trimming cost V 2 bases and J 0 bases, with 14 bases left between them. CDR3 in DNA: TGCAGTGCTAGACGCCCGGGGAGAGGCTCCTACGAGCAGTACTTC. Encoded protein: CSARRPGRGSYEQYF.

A single count supports this clonotype. This may stem from a read error, because a much larger clone lies one nucleotide away. The chain joins TRBV20-1 to TRBJ2-5; 10 bases are shared with TRBD2. Germline CDR1 is DFQATT and CDR2 is SNEGSKA (reference sequence). J was trimmed by 4 bases and V by 2 bases; bases with no gene match: 1. The CDR3 has 13 amino acids. DNA of the CDR3: TGCAGTGCTAGACTAGCGGGGGTAGAGACCCAGTACTTC. It is translated as CSARLAGVETQYF.

Written as DNA, the CDR3 is TGTGCCAGCAGTCATCAAGCGGGGGGATTGAGGAATGAGCAGTTCTTC. Translated, it gives CASSHQAGGLRNEQFF. The V call is TRBV6-4, the J call TRBJ2-1; TRBD2 aligns across 9 bases. The CDR3 consists of 16 residues. Trimming removed 5 bases from V and 7 bases from J; junction bases left unmatched: 12. Germline assignment: CDR1 MRHNA and CDR2 SNTAGT.

This clonotype was seen repeatedly, ten times or more. This chain connects TRBV6-1 to TRBJ2-5, with D uncertain. V was trimmed by 6 bases and J by 2 bases, leaving 13 bases between them. This CDR3 has 14 amino acids. Germline-derived CDR1 and CDR2 are MNHNS and SASEGT. The CDR3 DNA follows: TGTGCCAGCAGCCGGACGTGGGTGCAAGAGACCCAGTACTTC. This gives the protein CASSRTWVQETQYF.